A single sample gave rise to the 28 T cell receptor beta chains below, sequenced in a study of CD8+ T cells in alopecia areata. As to treatment: oral pan-JAK inhibitor, 5-10 mg twice daily. RNA was isolated and reverse transcribed to cDNA, the sequencing template. Profiling relied on immunoSEQ multiplex PCR, and the TCRdb table lists in-frame clones only, not all of them. The sample records about 260,000 clones, roughly 60% being singletons. This material consisted of CD4+ T cells sorted from blood, taken around week 53, from a patient treated with tofacitinib. These receptors all stem from a human donor with alopecia areata.

This clone was seen a handful of times. The chain uses TRBV29-1 and TRBJ1-4; 9 bases are a match to TRBD1. This CDR3 is 15 amino acids long. V gave up 1 base and J gave up 4 bases; unmatched junction bases: 4. Germline V gives CDR1 SQVTM, CDR2 ANQGSEA. The CDR3 coding sequence is TGCAGCGTTGAAGGGGGACAGGGAGTTAATGAAAAACTGTTTTTT. Translating it yields CSVEGGQGVNEKLFF. Full variable domain (rest looked up from reference TRBV29-1 and TRBJ1-4): SAVISQKPSRDICQRGTSLTIQCQVDSQVTMMFWYRQQPGQSLTLIATANQGSEATYESGFVIDKFPISRPNLTFSTLTVSNMSPEDSSIYLCSVEGGQGVNEKLFFGSGTQLSVL.

The V and J genes are TRBV7-8 and TRBJ2-7; D remains unclear. V was shortened by 5 bases and J by 5 bases, with 13 bases between the two germline ends. CDR3 size: 13 residues. The germline CDR1 and CDR2 sequences are SGHVS and FQNEAQ. CDR3 loop: CASSLVGEDEQYF. The CDR3 coding sequence is TGTGCCAGCAGCCTAGTCGGAGAGGACGAGCAGTACTTC. Together with reference TRBV7-8 and TRBJ2-7, the CDR3 gives the full variable domain: GAGVSQSPRYKVAKRGQDVALRCDPISGHVSLFWYQQALGQGPEFLTYFQNEAQLDKSGLPSDRFFAERPEGSVSTLKIQRTQQEDSAVYLCASSLVGEDEQYFGPGTRLTVT.

This chain connects TRBV18 to TRBJ2-6, with 7 bases identical to TRBD1. This CDR3 has 16 residues. Germline CDR1 KGHSH, CDR2 LQKENI. Trimming cost V 3 bases and J 4 bases; bases outside gene matches: 6. Written as DNA, the CDR3 is TGTGCCAGCTCACCCACAGGGGTGTCAGGGGCCAACGTCCTGACTTTC. The encoded protein is CASSPTGVSGANVLTF.

CDR3 amino acids: CAWSVGPQVEQYF. Here the CDR3 DNA reads TGTGCCTGGAGTGTAGGACCCCAGGTCGAGCAGTACTTC. The chain links TRBV30 to TRBJ2-7; D unclear. The CDR3 is 13 residues long. Trimming took 0 bases from V and 6 from J, leaving 12 bases between them. Germline CDR1 and CDR2: GTSNPN and SVGIG (reference sequence).

The CDR3 loop reads CASSYRTGGWRTFQETQYF. CDR3 DNA: TGTGCCAGCAGCTACAGAACCGGAGGTTGGCGAACTTTCCAAGAGACCCAGTACTTC. The chain carries TRBV7-2 and TRBJ2-5; maybe TRBD2 (5 bases). The CDR3 runs 19 residues. Germline V CDR1 and CDR2: SGHTA, FQGNSA. Trimming took off 4 bases at V and 1 base at J, with 25 bases between the two ends.

V is TRBV25-1 and J is TRBJ2-1, with D uncertain. Germline CDR1 MGHDK, CDR2 SYGVNS. The CDR3 runs to 15 residues. Trimming shortened V by 6 bases and J by 3 bases, and 15 bases separated the two germline ends. The CDR3 DNA sequence: TGTGCCAGCAGGCCCGGTGGGGTCAACTACAATGAGCAGTTCTTC. Its translation is CASRPGGVNYNEQFF.

Worth noting for this clone: Relative to the germline gene, one junction end is altered; a read error may explain this. The chain employs TRBV13 and TRBJ1-2; D might be TRBD1 (5 bases). The CDR3 is 12 amino acids. Germline CDR1 and CDR2: PRHDT and FYEKMQ (reference sequence). The CDR3: CASSLVRGTDSF. The CDR3 nucleotides are TGTGCCAGCAGCTTAGTTCGCGGGACGGATTCCTTC.

This clone appeared a few times. The chain couples TRBV4-2 to TRBJ2-7; D gene unclear. Germline CDR1 LGHNA, CDR2 YNFKEQ. This CDR3 spans 15 amino acids. Trimming shortened V by 0 bases and J by 0 bases, and 9 bases separated the two germline ends. The CDR3 DNA reads TGTGCCAGCAGCCAAGATCTGGCAAGCTCCTACGAGCAGTACTTC. Residues: CASSQDLASSYEQYF.

This chain joins TRBV5-1 and TRBJ2-5; D may be TRBD1 or TRBD2 (6 bases each). Germline V gene sequence: CDR1 SGHRS, CDR2 YFSETQ. The ends were cut back, 4 bases at V and 3 bases at J, with 13 bases in the middle. This CDR3 region has 14 residues. In nucleotides, the CDR3 is TGCGCCAGCAGCAACGGGGGCGTAGAAGAGACCCAGTACTTC. This gives the protein CASSNGGVEETQYF.

The rearrangement links TRBV18 to TRBJ1-2, with unresolved D. Trimming removed 2 bases from V and 6 bases from J, with 7 bases in between. This CDR3 has 12 amino acids. Germline values: CDR1 KGHSH, CDR2 LQKENI. This chain's CDR3 is CASSPGSDGYTF. In DNA, the CDR3 is TGTGCCAGCTCACCAGGGTCGGATGGCTACACCTTC.

This chain links TRBV2 with TRBJ2-1, with 11 positions matching TRBD1. This CDR3 comprises 17 residues. The germline V gene encodes CDR1 SNHLY and CDR2 FYNNEI. J was trimmed by 4 bases and V by 5 bases; bases with no gene match: 10. This CDR3 is CASSSLPGQGAYNEQFF. The CDR3 DNA follows: TGTGCCAGCAGTTCACTTCCAGGACAGGGGGCTTACAATGAGCAGTTCTTC.

This chain links TRBV4-2 with TRBJ2-5, with unresolved D. Germline CDR1 and CDR2: LGHNA and YNFKEQ. The CDR3 has 13 residues. Trimming removed 0 bases at V and 1 base at J, with 3 bases between. The CDR3 is CASSQDLQETQYF. The CDR3 DNA follows: TGTGCCAGCAGCCAAGATCTCCAAGAGACCCAGTACTTC.

This clone was seen a handful of times. A junction end diverges from the germline sequence, so it may reflect a read error. The chain recombines TRBV7-3 with TRBJ1-6, with D perhaps matching TRBD1 (5 bases). Looked up from germline, CDR1 is SGHTA and CDR2 is FQGTGA. This CDR3 has 14 residues. CDR3 nucleotides: TGTGCCAGCAGCTTGGAGGGGTATACTTCACCCCTCCACTTT. It yields the protein CASSLEGYTSPLHF.

As concerns this clone: Other DNA sequences within the sample encode an identical CDR3. The genes are TRBV29-1 and TRBJ1-2, with 9 bases lining up with TRBD1. The CDR3 runs to 12 residues. The junction had 7 bases not matched to a gene; V was cut back by 6 bases and J by 8 bases. Germline assignment: CDR1 SQVTM and CDR2 ANQGSEA. This CDR3 reads CSVEQGAGGYTF. CDR3 nucleotides: TGCAGCGTCGAACAGGGGGCGGGAGGCTACACCTTC.

V is TRBV30 and J is TRBJ1-6, with D uncertain. In germline, CDR1 is GTSNPN, CDR2 SVGIG (reference sequence). V was trimmed by 3 bases and J by 13 bases, leaving 10 bases between them. The CDR3 is 11 residues long. CDR3 in amino acids: CAWRTDRPLHF. Here the CDR3 DNA reads TGTGCCTGGAGGACGGACCGTCCCCTCCACTTT.

In this sample, this clone turned up a few times. DNA of the CDR3: TGTGCCAGCACCCCGGTAGCGGTCACCGGGGAGCTGTTTTTT. Encoded protein: CASTPVAVTGELFF. This rearrangement joins TRBV2 to TRBJ2-2; possible D gene TRBD2, 6 bases. Trimming cost V 7 bases and J 4 bases, with 13 bases left between them. Germline V gene data show CDR1 as SNHLY and CDR2 as FYNNEI. CDR3 length: 14 residues.

Only a few counts were recorded for this clone. This chain links TRBV5-5 with TRBJ2-3, with D perhaps matching TRBD1 (5 bases). The CDR3 has 14 residues. Trimming shortened V by 4 bases and J by 1 base, and 10 bases separated the two germline ends. Germline assignment: CDR1 SGHKS and CDR2 YYEKEE (reference sequence). CDR3 protein: CASSNSRGTDTQYF. CDR3 sequence (DNA): TGTGCCAGCAGCAACTCCAGGGGCACAGATACGCAGTATTTT.

This clone was seen a single time. The chain couples TRBV7-9 to TRBJ2-3; 8 nucleotides match TRBD2. Germline lookup yields CDR1 SEHNR and CDR2 FQNEAQ (reference sequence). J lost 0 bases, V lost 5 bases, and 10 bases had no gene match. The CDR3 length is 17 residues. CDR3 amino acids: CASSEWATSGSTDTQYF. The CDR3, as DNA: TGTGCCAGCAGCGAGTGGGCCACTAGCGGTAGCACAGATACGCAGTATTTT.

The rearrangement links TRBV20-1 to TRBJ2-3; no definite D call. Germline CDR1 is DFQATT and CDR2 is SNEGSKA (reference sequence). The V end was cut by 6 bases, the J end by 4 bases, with 8 bases between. The CDR3 sequence is 11 residues long. As DNA, the CDR3 is TGCAGTGCCCACAAACCAGATACGCAGTATTTT. Its protein product is CSAHKPDTQYF.

The chain carries TRBV7-6 and TRBJ2-5; D is ambiguous. The ends were cut back, 0 bases at V and 5 bases at J, with 7 bases in the middle. The CDR3 contains 13 residues. CDR1 and CDR2 from the germline V gene are SGHVS and FNYEAQ. The CDR3 nucleotides read TGTGCCAGCAGCTTAGCGCTAAGTGAGACCCAGTACTTC. This encodes CASSLALSETQYF.

Comment on this clone: Other DNA sequences in this sample translate to the same CDR3. The chain has TRBV29-1 and TRBJ2-5, with D unclear. Germline V lookup: CDR1 SQVTM, CDR2 ANQGSEA. V was clipped by 6 bases and J by 5 bases, with 4 bases between them. CDR3 length equals 9 residues. The CDR3 nucleotides read TGCAGCGTGGGGGAGACCCAGTACTTC. It is translated as CSVGETQYF.

The rearrangement joins TRBV19 to TRBJ1-2; no reliable D call. Germline V gene sequence: CDR1 LNHDA, CDR2 SQIVND (reference sequence). Trimming stripped 5 bases from V and 10 bases from J, with 20 bases between. CDR3 length: 14 residues. In DNA, the CDR3 is TGTGCCAGTAGTGGACGGAAGTCTACGACCCTCTACACCTTC. Protein product: CASSGRKSTTLYTF.

The V gene is TRBV5-1, the J gene TRBJ1-4, with D perhaps TRBD1 (6 bases). The CDR3 is 14 amino acids. Trimming removed 4 bases from V and 8 bases from J, with 15 bases in between. CDR1 is SGHRS, CDR2 YFSETQ, per germline. CDR3 region: CASSLQGSGEKLFF. CDR3 sequence (DNA): TGCGCCAGCAGCCTCCAGGGGAGTGGCGAAAAACTGTTTTTT.

This clone was counted a few times. CDR3 residues: CAWSRQAVEAFF. The CDR3 DNA is TGTGCCTGGAGTAGGCAGGCCGTGGAAGCTTTCTTT. The V call is TRBV30, the J call TRBJ1-1; D gene unclear. V lost 2 bases and J 8 bases, leaving 12 bases between the germline ends. The CDR3 covers 12 residues. From germline, CDR1 is GTSNPN and CDR2 SVGIG (reference sequence).

CDR3: CASSQGVASGSTDTQYF. Written as DNA, the CDR3 is TGTGCCAGCAGCCAAGGAGTTGCTAGCGGTAGCACAGATACGCAGTATTTT. V gene TRBV4-2 combines with J gene TRBJ2-3, with 7 bases fitting TRBD2. After removal of 1 base from V and 0 bases from J, the junction contained 7 bases not matched to a gene. This CDR3 is built from 17 residues. The germline V gene encodes CDR1 LGHNA and CDR2 YNFKEQ.

Only one count was recorded for this clone. The genes are TRBV13 and TRBJ2-1; D gene unclear. Germline lookup yields CDR1 PRHDT and CDR2 FYEKMQ (reference sequence). With 5 bases removed from V and 4 bases from J, the gap between germline ends came to 12 bases. The CDR3 runs 14 residues. CDR3 sequence reads: CASSPPLSYNEQFF. The CDR3 DNA reads as TGTGCCAGCAGCCCCCCGTTGAGTTACAATGAGCAGTTCTTC. The whole variable domain, remainder taken from reference TRBV13 and TRBJ2-1, is AAGVIQSPRHLIKEKRETATLKCYPIPRHDTVYWYQQGPGQDPQFLISFYEKMQSDKGSIPDRFSAQQFSDYHSELNMSSLELGDSALYFCASSPPLSYNEQFFGPGTRLTVL.

This clone was seen only once. The gene calls are TRBV6-5 and TRBJ1-6; D is uncertain. V shed 2 bases and J shed 9 bases, with 17 bases lying between them. Per the germline V gene, CDR1 is MNHEY and CDR2 is SVGAGI. The CDR3 sequence is 16 residues long. The CDR3 DNA reads TGTGCCAGCAGTTACGGAGAGTTCTCTGGCGGTTCACCCCTCCACTTT. Amino acids: CASSYGEFSGGSPLHF.

V usage is TRBV9 and J usage is TRBJ1-2; D remains unclear. Germline CDR1 SGDLS, CDR2 YYNGEE. V was shortened by 0 bases and J by 2 bases, with 11 bases between the two germline ends. The CDR3 runs to 15 residues. The CDR3 sequence: CASSVEAGLNYGYTF. CDR3 bases: TGTGCCAGCAGCGTAGAGGCAGGATTAAACTATGGCTACACCTTC.